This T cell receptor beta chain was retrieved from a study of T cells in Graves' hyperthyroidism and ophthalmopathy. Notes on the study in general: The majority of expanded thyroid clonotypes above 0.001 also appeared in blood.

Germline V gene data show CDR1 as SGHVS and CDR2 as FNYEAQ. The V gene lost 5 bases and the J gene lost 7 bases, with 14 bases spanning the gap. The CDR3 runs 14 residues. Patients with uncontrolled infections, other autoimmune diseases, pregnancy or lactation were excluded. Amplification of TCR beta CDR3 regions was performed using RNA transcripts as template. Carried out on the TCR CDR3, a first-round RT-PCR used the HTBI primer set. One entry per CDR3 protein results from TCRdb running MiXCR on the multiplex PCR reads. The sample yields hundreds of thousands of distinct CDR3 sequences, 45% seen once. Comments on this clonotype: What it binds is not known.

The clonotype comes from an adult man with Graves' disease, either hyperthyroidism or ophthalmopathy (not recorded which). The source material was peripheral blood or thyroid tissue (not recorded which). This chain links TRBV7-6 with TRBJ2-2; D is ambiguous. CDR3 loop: CASSLDPFGGELFF. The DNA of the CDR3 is TGTGCCAGCAGCCTGGACCCTTTTGGCGGGGAGCTGTTTTTT. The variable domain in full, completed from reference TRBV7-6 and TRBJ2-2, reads GAGVSQSPRYKVTKRGQDVALRCDPISGHVSLYWYRQALGQGPEFLTYFNYEAQQDKSGLPNDRFSAERPEGSISTLTIQRTEQRDSAMYRCASSLDPFGGELFFGEGSRLTVL.